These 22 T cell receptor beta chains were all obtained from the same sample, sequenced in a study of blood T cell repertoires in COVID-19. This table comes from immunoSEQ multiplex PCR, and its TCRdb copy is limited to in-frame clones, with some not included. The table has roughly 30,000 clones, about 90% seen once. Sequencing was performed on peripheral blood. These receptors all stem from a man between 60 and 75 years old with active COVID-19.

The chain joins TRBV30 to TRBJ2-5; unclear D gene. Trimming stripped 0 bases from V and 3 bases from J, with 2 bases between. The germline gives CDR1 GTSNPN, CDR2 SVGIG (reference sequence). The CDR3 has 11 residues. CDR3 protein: CAWSVKETQYF. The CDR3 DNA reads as TGTGCCTGGAGTGTTAAAGAGACCCAGTACTTC.

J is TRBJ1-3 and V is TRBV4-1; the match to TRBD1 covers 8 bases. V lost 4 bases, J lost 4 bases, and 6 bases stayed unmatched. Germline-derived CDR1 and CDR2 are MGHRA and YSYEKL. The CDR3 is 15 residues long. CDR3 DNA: TGCGCCAGCAGCCGTACAGGGGGAGAAGGAAACACCATATATTTT. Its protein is CASSRTGGEGNTIYF.

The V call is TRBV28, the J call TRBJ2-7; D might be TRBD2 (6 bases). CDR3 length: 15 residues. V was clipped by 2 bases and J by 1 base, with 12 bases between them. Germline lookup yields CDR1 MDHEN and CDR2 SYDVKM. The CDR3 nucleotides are TGTGCCAGCAGTTTAGGGGGGACTTTATCCTACGAGCAGTACTTC. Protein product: CASSLGGTLSYEQYF.

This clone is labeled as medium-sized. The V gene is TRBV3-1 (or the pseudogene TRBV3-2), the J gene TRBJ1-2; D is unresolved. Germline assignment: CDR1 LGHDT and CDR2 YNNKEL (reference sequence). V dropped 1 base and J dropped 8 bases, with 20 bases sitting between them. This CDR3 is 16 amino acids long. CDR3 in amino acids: CASSQGLRRKFEGYTF. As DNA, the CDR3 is TGTGCCAGCAGCCAAGGCTTAAGGAGGAAATTCGAGGGCTACACCTTC.

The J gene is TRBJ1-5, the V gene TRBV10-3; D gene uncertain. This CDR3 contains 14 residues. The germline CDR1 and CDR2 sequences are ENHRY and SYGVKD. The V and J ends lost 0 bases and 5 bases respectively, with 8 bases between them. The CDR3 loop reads CAISESGVDQPQHF. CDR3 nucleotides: TGTGCCATCAGTGAGTCGGGCGTCGATCAGCCCCAGCATTTT.

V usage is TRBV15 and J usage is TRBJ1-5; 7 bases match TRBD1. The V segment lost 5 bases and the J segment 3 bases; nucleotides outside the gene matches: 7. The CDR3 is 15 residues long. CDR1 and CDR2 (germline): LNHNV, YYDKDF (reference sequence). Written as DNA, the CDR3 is TGTGCCACCAGCCCCCGGACAGGTCTCAATCAGCCCCAGCATTTT. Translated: CATSPRTGLNQPQHF.

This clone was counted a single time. The CDR3 region is CASSLGNGGEQYF. The CDR3 DNA follows: TGCGCCAGCAGCTTGGGCAACGGAGGTGAGCAGTACTTC. The chain carries TRBV5-1 and TRBJ2-7; D perhaps matches TRBD2 (5 bases). Germline CDR1 reads SGHRS; CDR2 reads YFSETQ. The CDR3 sequence is 13 residues long. Trimming pared 0 bases from V and 7 bases from J, leaving 11 bases between.

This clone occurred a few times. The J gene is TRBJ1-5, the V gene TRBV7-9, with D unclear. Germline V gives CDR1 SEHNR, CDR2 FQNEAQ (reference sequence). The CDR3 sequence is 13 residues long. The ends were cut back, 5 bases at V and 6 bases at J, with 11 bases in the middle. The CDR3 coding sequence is TGTGCCAGCAGCCTCGCGGAGGCTCAGCCCCAGCATTTT. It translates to CASSLAEAQPQHF.

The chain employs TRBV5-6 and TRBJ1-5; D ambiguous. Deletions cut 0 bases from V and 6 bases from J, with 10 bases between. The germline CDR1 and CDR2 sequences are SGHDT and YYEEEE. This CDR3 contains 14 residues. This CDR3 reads CASSLGGLGQPQHF. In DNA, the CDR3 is TGTGCCAGCAGCTTGGGAGGGCTCGGTCAGCCCCAGCATTTT.

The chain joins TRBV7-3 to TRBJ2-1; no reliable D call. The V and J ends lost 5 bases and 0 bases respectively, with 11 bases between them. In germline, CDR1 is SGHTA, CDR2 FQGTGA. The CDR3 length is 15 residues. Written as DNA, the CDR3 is TGTGCCAGCAGCCCCAGACGCGGCTCCTACAATGAGCAGTTCTTC. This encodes CASSPRRGSYNEQFF.

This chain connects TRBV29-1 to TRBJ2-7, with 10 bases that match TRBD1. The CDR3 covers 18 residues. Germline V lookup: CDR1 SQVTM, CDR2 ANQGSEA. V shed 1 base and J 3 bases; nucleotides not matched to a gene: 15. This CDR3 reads CSVEGLRTGGYPLYEQYF. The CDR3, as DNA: TGCAGCGTTGAAGGGCTCAGGACAGGGGGTTATCCGCTCTACGAGCAGTACTTC.

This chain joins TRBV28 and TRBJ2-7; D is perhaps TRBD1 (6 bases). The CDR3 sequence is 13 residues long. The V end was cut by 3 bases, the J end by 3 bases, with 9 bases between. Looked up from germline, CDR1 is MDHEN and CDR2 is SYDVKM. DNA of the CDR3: TGTGCCAGCAGTTTGGACAGTTTCTACGAGCAGTACTTC. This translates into CASSLDSFYEQYF.

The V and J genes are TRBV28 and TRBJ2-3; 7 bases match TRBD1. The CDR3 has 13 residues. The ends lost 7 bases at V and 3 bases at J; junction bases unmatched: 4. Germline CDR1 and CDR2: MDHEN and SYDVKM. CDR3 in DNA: TGTGCCAGCACCAGACAGGGTACAGATACGCAGTATTTT. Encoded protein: CASTRQGTDTQYF.

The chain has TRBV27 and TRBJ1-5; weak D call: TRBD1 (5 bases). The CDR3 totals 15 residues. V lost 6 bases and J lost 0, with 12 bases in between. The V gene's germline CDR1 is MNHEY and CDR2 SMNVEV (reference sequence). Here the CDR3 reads CASRPRQNSNQPQHF. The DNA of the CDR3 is TGTGCCAGCAGGCCTCGACAGAATAGCAATCAGCCCCAGCATTTT.

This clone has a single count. The DNA of the CDR3 is TGCGCCAGCAGTTCGGGGGGCCTCCAAGAGACCCAGTACTTC. This translates into CASSSGGLQETQYF. This chain joins TRBV5-1 and TRBJ2-5; TRBD2 is a possible D gene (7 bases). Germline-derived CDR1 and CDR2 are SGHRS and YFSETQ. Trimming took 5 bases from V and 1 from J, leaving 12 bases between them. The CDR3 consists of 14 residues.

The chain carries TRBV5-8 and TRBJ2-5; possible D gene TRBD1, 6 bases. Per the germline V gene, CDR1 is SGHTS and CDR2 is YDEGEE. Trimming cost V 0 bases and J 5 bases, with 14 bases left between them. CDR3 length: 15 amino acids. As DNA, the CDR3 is TGTGCCAGCAGCTTGGCCTTTGCAGGGGAGGAGACCCAGTACTTC. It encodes CASSLAFAGEETQYF.

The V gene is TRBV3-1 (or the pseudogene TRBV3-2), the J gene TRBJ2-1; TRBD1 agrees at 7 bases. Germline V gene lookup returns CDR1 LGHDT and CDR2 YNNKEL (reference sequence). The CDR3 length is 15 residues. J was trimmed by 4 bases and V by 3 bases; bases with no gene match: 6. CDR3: CASSHPGQRYNEQFF. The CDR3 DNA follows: TGTGCCAGCAGCCACCCGGGACAGCGTTACAATGAGCAGTTCTTC.

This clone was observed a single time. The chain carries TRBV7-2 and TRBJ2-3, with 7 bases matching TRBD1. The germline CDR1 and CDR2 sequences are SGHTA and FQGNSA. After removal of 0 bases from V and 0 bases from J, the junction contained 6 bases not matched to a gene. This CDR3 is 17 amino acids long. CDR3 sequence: CASSLAQGVSSTDTQYF. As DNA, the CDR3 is TGTGCCAGCAGCTTAGCGCAGGGGGTCTCTAGCACAGATACGCAGTATTTT.

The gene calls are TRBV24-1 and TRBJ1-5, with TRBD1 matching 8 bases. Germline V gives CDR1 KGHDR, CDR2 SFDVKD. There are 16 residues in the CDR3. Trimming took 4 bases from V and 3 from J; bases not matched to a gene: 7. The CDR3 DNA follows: TGTGCCACCAGTGACCCCGGACAGGGTGACAATCAGCCCCAGCATTTT. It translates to CATSDPGQGDNQPQHF.

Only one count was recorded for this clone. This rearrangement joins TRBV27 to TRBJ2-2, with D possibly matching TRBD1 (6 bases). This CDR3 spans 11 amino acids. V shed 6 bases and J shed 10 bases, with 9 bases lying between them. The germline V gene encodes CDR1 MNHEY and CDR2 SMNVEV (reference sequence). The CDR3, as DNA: TGTGCCAGCAGACGGGGACAGGAGCTGTTTTTT. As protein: CASRRGQELFF.

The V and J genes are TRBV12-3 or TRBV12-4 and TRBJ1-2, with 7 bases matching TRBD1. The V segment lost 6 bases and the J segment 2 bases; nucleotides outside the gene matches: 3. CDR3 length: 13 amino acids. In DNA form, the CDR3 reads TGTGCCAGCAGGCAACAGGGGAACTATGGCTACACCTTC. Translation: CASRQQGNYGYTF.

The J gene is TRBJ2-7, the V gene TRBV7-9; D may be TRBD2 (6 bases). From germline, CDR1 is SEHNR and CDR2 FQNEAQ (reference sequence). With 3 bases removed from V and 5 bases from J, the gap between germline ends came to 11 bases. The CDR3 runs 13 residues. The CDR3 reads CASSFAGTHEQYF. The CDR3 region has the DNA TGTGCCAGCAGCTTTGCGGGGACCCACGAGCAGTACTTC.